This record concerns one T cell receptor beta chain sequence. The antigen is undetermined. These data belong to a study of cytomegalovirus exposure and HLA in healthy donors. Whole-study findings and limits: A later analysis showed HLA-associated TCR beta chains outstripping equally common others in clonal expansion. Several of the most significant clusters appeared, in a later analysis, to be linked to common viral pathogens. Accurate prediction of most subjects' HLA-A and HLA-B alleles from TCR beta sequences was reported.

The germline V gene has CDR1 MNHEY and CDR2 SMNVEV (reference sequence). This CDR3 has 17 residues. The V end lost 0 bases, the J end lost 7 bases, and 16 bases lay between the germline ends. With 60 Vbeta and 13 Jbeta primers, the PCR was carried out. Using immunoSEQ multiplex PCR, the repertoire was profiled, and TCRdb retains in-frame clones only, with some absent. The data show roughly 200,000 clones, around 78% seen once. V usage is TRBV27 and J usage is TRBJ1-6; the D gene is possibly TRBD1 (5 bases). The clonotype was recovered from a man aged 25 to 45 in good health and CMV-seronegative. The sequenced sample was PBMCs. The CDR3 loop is CASSLSILIGGNSPLHF. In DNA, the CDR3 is TGTGCCAGCAGTTTATCGATACTCATCGGGGGGAATTCACCCCTCCACTTT.